This is a list of T cell receptor beta chains from one sample in a study of response to subunit inactivated influenza vaccine. One entry per CDR3 protein, called by TCRdb with MiXCR from the RT-PCR reads. The profile shows roughly 650,000 distinct CDR3 sequences, 15% to 18% of them singletons. The sequencing used PBMCs from blood, collected 12 days after vaccination. The receptors shown here come from a man in his fifties or sixties who received an inactivated influenza vaccine. Each CDR3 is given with its conserved first and last residue. The D gene is left open where the match is weak. Clone sizes are given selectively: once, few, many, or a class where the clone is expanded.

v_gene	j_gene	abundance	d_gene	CDR3aa	CDR3nt
TRBV5-1	TRBJ2-7	-	-	CASSWRDNVYEQYF	TGCGCCAGCAGCTGGAGGGACAATGTCTACGAGCAGTACTTC
TRBV20-1	TRBJ1-2	few	-	CSARDGTPTTTF	TGCAGTGCTAGAGATGGGACACCTACTACCACCTTC
TRBV28	TRBJ2-3	few	TRBD1	CASSYPRQGGDTQYF	TGTGCCAGCAGTTATCCACGACAGGGGGGGGATACGCAGTATTTT
TRBV28	TRBJ1-6	few	-	CASIITGLNKGWNNSPLHF	TGTGCCAGCATCATTACAGGGTTGAATAAGGGATGGAATAATTCACCCCTCCACTTT
TRBV4-3	TRBJ2-7	-	-	CASSQVHSGTYEQYF	TGCGCCAGCAGCCAAGTACACAGTGGGACATACGAGCAGTACTTC
TRBV12-3/TRBV12-4	TRBJ2-3	few	-	CASHGTPSTDTQYF	TGTGCCAGCCACGGGACTCCTAGCACAGATACGCAGTATTTT
TRBV7-9	TRBJ2-3	many	TRBD2	CASSNGLAGADTQYF	TGTGCCAGCAGCAACGGACTAGCCGGGGCAGATACGCAGTATTTT
TRBV20-1	TRBJ2-5	many	-	CSAPDWRVRETQYF	TGCAGTGCCCCTGATTGGCGTGTTAGGGAGACCCAGTACTTC
TRBV29-1	TRBJ2-2	few	-	CSADESGELFF	TGCAGCGCGGACGAATCCGGGGAGCTGTTTTTT
TRBV11-2	TRBJ2-3	many	TRBD2	CASTNSGGTTDTQYF	TGTGCCAGCACCAATAGCGGGGGGACCACAGATACGCAGTATTTT
TRBV4-2	TRBJ1-1	-	TRBD1	CASSQEDRVSGTEAFF	TGTGCCAGCAGCCAGGAGGACAGGGTTTCTGGGACTGAAGCTTTCTTT
TRBV5-1	TRBJ2-3	few	-	CASSLVAFRGRPMSTDTQYF	TGCGCCAGCAGCTTGGTAGCTTTCAGGGGAAGGCCAATGAGCACAGATACGCAGTATTTT
TRBV10-3	TRBJ2-7	few	-	CAISRDLSLYEQYF	TGTGCCATCAGCCGGGACCTCTCCTTATACGAGCAGTACTTC
TRBV3-1	TRBJ1-2	-	-	CASSPFTNYGYTF	TGTGCCAGCAGCCCATTTACGAACTATGGCTACACCTTC
TRBV28	TRBJ2-7	-	-	CASRTTGRGAYEQYF	TGTGCCAGCAGGACGACAGGACGTGGGGCCTACGAGCAGTACTTC
TRBV20-1	TRBJ2-5	few	TRBD2	CSASRGIQETQYF	TGCAGTGCTTCGCGGGGGATCCAAGAGACCCAGTACTTC
TRBV14	TRBJ2-1	few	-	CASSQGLEQFF	TGTGCCAGCAGCCAAGGGTTAGAGCAGTTCTTC
TRBV24-1	TRBJ1-5	-	-	CATSEAGTNSNQPQHF	TGTGCCACCAGTGAGGCCGGGACAAATAGCAATCAGCCCCAGCATTTT
TRBV10-3	TRBJ2-1	-	-	CAISETQQAEQFF	TGTGCCATCAGTGAGACACAGCAGGCCGAGCAGTTCTTC
TRBV30	TRBJ1-4	-	-	CAWYSQGANNEKLFF	TGTGCCTGGTACTCACAGGGCGCCAATAATGAAAAACTGTTTTTT
TRBV24-1	TRBJ2-3	-	TRBD2	CATSDLAGGPDTQSF	TGTGCCACCAGTGATTTAGCGGGAGGCCCAGATACGCAGTCTTTT
TRBV7-3	TRBJ2-3	few	TRBD1	CASSLKFSMSWDRHRKEPDTQYF	TGTGCCAGCAGCTTAAAATTCTCGATGAGCTGGGACAGACACCGGAAAGAACCAGATACGCAGTATTTT
TRBV7-2	TRBJ2-1	-	-	CASSFGQGRYNEQFF	TGTGCCAGCAGCTTTGGCCAGGGTAGATACAATGAGCAGTTCTTC
TRBV5-1	TRBJ1-2	few	-	CASSLEVGSGYGYTF	TGCGCCAGCAGCTTGGAAGTAGGGTCGGGCTATGGCTACACCTTC
TRBV6-5	TRBJ2-2	few	TRBD2	CASSYRGLAGLNTGELFF	TGTGCCAGCAGTTACAGGGGACTAGCGGGGTTGAACACCGGGGAGCTGTTTTTT
TRBV11-2	TRBJ2-3	few	-	CASSPTRPSTDTQYF	TGTGCCAGCAGCCCCACGCGGCCGAGCACAGATACGCAGTATTTT
TRBV7-6	TRBJ2-2	few	-	CASSLEQPRANTGELFF	TGTGCCAGCAGCTTAGAACAGCCGAGAGCGAACACCGGGGAGCTGTTTTTT
TRBV7-8	TRBJ1-1	few	-	CASSSVPTDNTEAFF	TGTGCCAGCAGCTCCGTCCCGACCGATAACACTGAAGCTTTCTTT
TRBV12-3/TRBV12-4	TRBJ1-2	-	-	CASSRGQSNYGYTF	TGTGCCAGCAGCCGTGGACAGAGTAACTATGGCTACACCTTC
TRBV3-1	TRBJ1-2	-	-	CASSQGQKNDGYTF	TGTGCCAGCAGCCAAGGACAGAAGAACGATGGCTACACCTTC
TRBV7-2	TRBJ1-5	-	TRBD1	CASSLAARGEQPQHF	TGTGCCAGCAGCTTAGCAGCCAGGGGGGAGCAGCCCCAGCATTTT
TRBV5-1	TRBJ2-2	-	TRBD2	CASSSLTSGTGTGELFF	TGCGCCAGCAGCTCCCTTACTAGCGGGACTGGGACCGGGGAGCTGTTTTTT
TRBV5-1	TRBJ1-5	few	-	CARGALDQPQHF	TGCGCCCGAGGGGCGTTGGATCAGCCCCAGCATTTT
TRBV18	TRBJ2-7	few	TRBD1	CASSPSTGVSGRYEQYF	TGTGCCAGCTCACCATCCACAGGGGTGAGTGGAAGATACGAGCAGTACTTC
TRBV12-3/TRBV12-4	TRBJ2-1	few	-	CASSKLARNTYNEQFF	TGTGCCAGCAGCAAGCTAGCGAGAAACACCTACAATGAGCAGTTCTTC
TRBV5-1	TRBJ2-5	few	TRBD2	CASSHGTSAETQYF	TGCGCCAGCAGCCACGGGACTAGCGCGGAGACCCAGTACTTC
TRBV12-3/TRBV12-4	TRBJ2-2	many	TRBD2	CATKLAGRAGELFF	TGTGCCACGAAACTAGCGGGAAGGGCCGGGGAGCTGTTTTTT
TRBV15	TRBJ2-7	-	TRBD1	CATSRSDRGIYEQYF	TGTGCCACCAGCAGATCGGACAGGGGGATCTACGAGCAGTACTTC